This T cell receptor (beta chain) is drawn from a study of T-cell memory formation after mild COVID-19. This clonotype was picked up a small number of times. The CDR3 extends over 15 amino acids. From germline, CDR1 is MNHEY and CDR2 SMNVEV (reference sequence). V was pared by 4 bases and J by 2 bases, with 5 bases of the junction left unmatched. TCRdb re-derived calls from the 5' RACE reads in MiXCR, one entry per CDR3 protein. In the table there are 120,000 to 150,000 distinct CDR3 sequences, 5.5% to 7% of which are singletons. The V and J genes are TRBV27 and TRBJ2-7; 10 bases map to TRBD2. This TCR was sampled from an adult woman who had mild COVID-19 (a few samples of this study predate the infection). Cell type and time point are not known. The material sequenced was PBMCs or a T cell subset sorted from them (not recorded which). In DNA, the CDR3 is TGTGCCAGCAGTTCTCCTAGCGGGGGCCCCTACGAGCAGTACTTC. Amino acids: CASSSPSGGPYEQYF.